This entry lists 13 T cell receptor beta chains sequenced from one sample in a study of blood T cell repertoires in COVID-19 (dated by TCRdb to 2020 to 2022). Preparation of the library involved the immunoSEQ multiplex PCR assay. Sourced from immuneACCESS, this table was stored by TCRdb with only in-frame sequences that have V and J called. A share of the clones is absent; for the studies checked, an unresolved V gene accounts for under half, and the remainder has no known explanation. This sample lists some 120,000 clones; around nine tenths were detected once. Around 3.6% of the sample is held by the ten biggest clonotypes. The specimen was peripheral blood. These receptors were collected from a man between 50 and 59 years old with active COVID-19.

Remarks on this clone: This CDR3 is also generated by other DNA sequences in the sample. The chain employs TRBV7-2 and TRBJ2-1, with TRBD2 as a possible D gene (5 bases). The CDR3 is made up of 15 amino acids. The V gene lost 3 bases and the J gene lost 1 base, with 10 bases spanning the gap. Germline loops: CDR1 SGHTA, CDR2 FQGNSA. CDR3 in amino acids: CASSLVSGSYNEQFF. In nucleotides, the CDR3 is TGTGCCAGCAGCTTGGTCAGCGGTTCCTACAATGAGCAGTTCTTC. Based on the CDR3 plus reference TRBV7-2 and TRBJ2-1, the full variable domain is GAGVSQSPSNKVTEKGKDVELRCDPISGHTALYWYRQSLGQGLEFLIYFQGNSAPDKSGLPSDRFSAERTGGSVSTLTIQRTQQEDSAVYLCASSLVSGSYNEQFFGPGTRLTVL.

This CDR3 is CASNKRHRDRVSYEQYF. CDR3 coding DNA: TGTGCCAGTAATAAAAGGCACCGGGACAGGGTCTCCTACGAGCAGTACTTC. The chain employs TRBV19 and TRBJ2-7; 9 positions agree with TRBD1. Germline assignment: CDR1 LNHDA and CDR2 SQIVND (reference sequence). The CDR3 runs to 17 residues. Trimming removed 7 bases from V and 0 bases from J; junction bases left unmatched: 13.

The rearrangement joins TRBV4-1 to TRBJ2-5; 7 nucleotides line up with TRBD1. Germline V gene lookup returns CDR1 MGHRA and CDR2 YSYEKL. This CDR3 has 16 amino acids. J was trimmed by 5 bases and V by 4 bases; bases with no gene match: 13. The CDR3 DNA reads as TGCGCCAGCAGCCCAAGATCCAGCACAGGGGCTGAGACCCAGTACTTC. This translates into CASSPRSSTGAETQYF.

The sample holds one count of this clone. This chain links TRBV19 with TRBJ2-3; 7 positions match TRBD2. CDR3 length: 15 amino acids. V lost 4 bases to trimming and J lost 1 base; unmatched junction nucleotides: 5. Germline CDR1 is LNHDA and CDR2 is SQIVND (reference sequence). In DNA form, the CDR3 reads TGTGCCAGTAGTACAAGGGGAGGGGGCACAGATACGCAGTATTTT. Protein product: CASSTRGGGTDTQYF.

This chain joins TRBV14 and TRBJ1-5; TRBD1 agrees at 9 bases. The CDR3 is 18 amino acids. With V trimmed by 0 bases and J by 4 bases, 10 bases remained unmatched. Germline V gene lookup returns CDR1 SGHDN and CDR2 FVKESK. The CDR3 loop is CASSQDLDRGGANQPQHF. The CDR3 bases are TGTGCCAGCAGCCAAGATCTGGACAGGGGAGGCGCTAATCAGCCCCAGCATTTT.

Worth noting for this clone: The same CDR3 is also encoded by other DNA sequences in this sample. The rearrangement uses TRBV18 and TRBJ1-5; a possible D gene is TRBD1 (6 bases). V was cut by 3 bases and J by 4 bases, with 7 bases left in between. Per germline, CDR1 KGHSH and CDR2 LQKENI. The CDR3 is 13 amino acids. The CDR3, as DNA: TGTGCCAGCTCACCGGGACAAAATCAGCCCCAGCATTTT. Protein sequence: CASSPGQNQPQHF.

The CDR3 spells CASSKEQNTEAFF. The CDR3 DNA sequence: TGTGCCAGCAGCAAAGAACAGAACACTGAAGCTTTCTTT. The genes are TRBV21-1 and TRBJ1-1; the D segment call TRBD1 is taken from the table without a DNA check. TRBV21-1 is shown as a pseudogene. The CDR3 totals 13 residues.

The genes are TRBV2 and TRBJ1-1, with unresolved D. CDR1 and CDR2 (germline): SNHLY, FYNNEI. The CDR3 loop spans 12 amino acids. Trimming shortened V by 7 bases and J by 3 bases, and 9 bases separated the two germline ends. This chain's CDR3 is CASTERYTEAFF. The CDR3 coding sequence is TGTGCCAGCACAGAGCGCTACACTGAAGCTTTCTTT.

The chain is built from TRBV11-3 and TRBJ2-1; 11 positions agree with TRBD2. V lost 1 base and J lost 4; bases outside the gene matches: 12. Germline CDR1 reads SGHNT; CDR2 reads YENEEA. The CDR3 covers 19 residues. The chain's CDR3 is CASSLGVTVGLAAYNEQFF. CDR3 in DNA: TGTGCCAGCAGCTTAGGGGTGACGGTGGGACTAGCGGCTTACAATGAGCAGTTCTTC. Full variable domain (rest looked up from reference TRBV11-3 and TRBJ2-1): EAGVVQSPRYKIIEKKQPVAFWCNPISGHNTLYWYLQNLGQGPELLIRYENEEAVDDSQLPKDRFSAERLKGVDSTLKIQPAELGDSAVYLCASSLGVTVGLAAYNEQFFGPGTRLTVL.

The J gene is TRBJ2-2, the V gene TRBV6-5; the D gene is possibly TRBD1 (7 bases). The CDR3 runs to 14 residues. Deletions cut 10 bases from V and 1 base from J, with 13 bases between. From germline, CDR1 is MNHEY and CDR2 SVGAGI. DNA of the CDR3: TGTGCCACCGCGGGACAGATGAACACCGGGGAGCTGTTTTTT. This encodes CATAGQMNTGELFF.

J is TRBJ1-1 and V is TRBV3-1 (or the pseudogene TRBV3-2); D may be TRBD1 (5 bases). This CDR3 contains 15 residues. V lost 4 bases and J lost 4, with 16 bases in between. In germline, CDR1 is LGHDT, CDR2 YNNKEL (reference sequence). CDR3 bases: TGTGCCAGCAGCCCACTTGGGGCTTTTGGCACTGAAGCTTTCTTT. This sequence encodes CASSPLGAFGTEAFF.

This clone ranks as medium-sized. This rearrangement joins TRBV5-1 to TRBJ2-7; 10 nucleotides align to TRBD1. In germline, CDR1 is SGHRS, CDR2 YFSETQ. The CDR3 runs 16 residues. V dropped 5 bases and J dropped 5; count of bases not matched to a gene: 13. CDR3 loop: CASRSSPGTGVDEQYF. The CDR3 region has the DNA TGCGCCAGCAGGAGTAGCCCCGGGACAGGGGTAGACGAGCAGTACTTC.

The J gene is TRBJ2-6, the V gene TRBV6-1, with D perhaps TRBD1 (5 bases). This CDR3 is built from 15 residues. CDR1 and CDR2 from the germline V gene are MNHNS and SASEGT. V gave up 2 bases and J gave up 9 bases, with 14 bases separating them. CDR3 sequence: CASSEMAGALNVLTF. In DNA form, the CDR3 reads TGTGCCAGCAGTGAAATGGCTGGGGCCCTCAACGTCCTGACTTTC.